This passage covers 25 T cell receptor beta chains from one sample sequenced in a study of CXCR3-negative and CXCR3-positive naive CD8 T cells. The libraries of TRB cDNA were prepared using 5' RACE with UMI labels. TCRdb re-called the 5' RACE reads; one entry per CDR3 protein, DNA not given. The listing contains about 50,000 distinct CDR3 sequences. Specimen: naive CXCR3- CD8+ T cells from blood. The sample's subset: CD45RO-CCR7+CD27+CD95- naive CD8+ T cells lacking CXCR3 (TNR3-). These receptors all come from a human donor in good health. Some clones in this sample may be carry-over from other donors' samples.

The genes are TRBV7-2 and TRBJ2-5; TCRdb's D call of TRBD1 is untestable without DNA. The CDR3 extends over 18 amino acids. The germline V gene encodes CDR1 SGHTA and CDR2 FQGNSA. This CDR3 reads CASSSDNGRMGPQETQYF.

This rearrangement joins TRBV5-1 to TRBJ2-3; checking the TCRdb D call of TRBD1 is not possible without DNA. Germline V lookup: CDR1 SGHRS, CDR2 YFSETQ. This CDR3 is built from 16 residues. CDR3 loop: CASSPWTGRAADTQYF.

V and J are TRBV6-2 or TRBV6-3 and TRBJ2-7. The CDR3 totals 12 residues. CDR1 is MNHEY, CDR2 SVGEGT, per germline. The CDR3 is CASSYQYYEQYF.

This chain uses TRBV3-1 with TRBJ2-1; the D call of TRBD1 rests on TCRdb alone, since no DNA is present to check it. Looked up from germline, CDR1 is LGHDT and CDR2 is YNNKEL (reference sequence). This CDR3 region has 15 residues. CDR3: CASSQDRGHFNEQFF.

The chain employs TRBV11-3 and TRBJ2-5; TCRdb lists TRBD1, though no DNA is available to test this call. The CDR3 totals 17 residues. Germline loops: CDR1 SGHNT, CDR2 YENEEA. CDR3 amino acids: CASSANARVRTQETQYF.

The V gene is TRBV27, the J gene TRBJ2-7. Germline CDR1 MNHEY, CDR2 SMNVEV (reference sequence). The CDR3 consists of 11 residues. The CDR3 sequence is CASSSGNEQYF.

V gene TRBV7-9 combines with J gene TRBJ1-2; without DNA, the TCRdb call of TRBD1 cannot be checked. The CDR3 is 16 amino acids. CDR1 SEHNR and CDR2 FQNEAQ come from the germline V gene (reference sequence). CDR3 region: CASSDLTTGLGYGYTF.

The chain employs TRBV7-3 and TRBJ2-5; TCRdb's D gene call, TRBD2, goes unchecked for lack of DNA. Germline-derived CDR1 and CDR2 are SGHTA and FQGTGA. There are 16 residues in the CDR3. The chain's CDR3 is CASSSTGLAPQETQYF.

This CDR3 reads CASSLTTGQGADGYTF. The chain has TRBV5-1 and TRBJ1-2; TCRdb's assignment of TRBD1 cannot be checked, as there is no DNA. CDR3 length: 16 residues. The germline CDR1 and CDR2 sequences are SGHRS and YFSETQ.

The CDR3 here is CASSLSRGLGTGELFF. V gene TRBV6-2 or TRBV6-3 combines with J gene TRBJ2-2; lacking DNA, the TRBD1 call made by TCRdb goes unchecked. Germline CDR1 reads MNHEY; CDR2 reads SVGEGT. The CDR3 spans 16 residues.

The chain employs TRBV5-1 and TRBJ2-5; there is no DNA to check the TCRdb D call of TRBD2. The V gene's germline CDR1 is SGHRS and CDR2 YFSETQ. CDR3 length equals 17 residues. The CDR3 sequence: CASSLPGLVHGQETQYF.

The rearrangement joins TRBV12-3 or TRBV12-4 to TRBJ2-3; no DNA is available, so the TRBD1 call from TCRdb remains unchecked. The CDR3 is made up of 13 amino acids. The CDR3: CAVVGGSTDTQYF.

The chain carries TRBV5-6 and TRBJ2-7. CDR1 SGHDT and CDR2 YYEEEE come from the germline V gene. This CDR3 region has 13 residues. The CDR3 here is CASSLRSSYELYF.

The chain combines TRBV9 with TRBJ2-7; no DNA is available, so the TRBD1 call from TCRdb remains unchecked. Germline V gene lookup returns CDR1 SGDLS and CDR2 YYNGEE. The CDR3 spans 15 residues. The CDR3 is CASSVAGTANYEQYF.

J is TRBJ1-1 and V is TRBV9. CDR3 size: 15 residues. Germline loops: CDR1 SGDLS, CDR2 YYNGEE. CDR3 residues: CASSVVKDMNTEAFF.

The chain carries TRBV29-1 and TRBJ2-7; TCRdb lists TRBD1, though no DNA is available to test this call. The CDR3 spans 12 residues. Per germline, CDR1 SQVTM and CDR2 ANQGSEA. CDR3 loop: CSVEGLGAESYF.

The chain employs TRBV30 and TRBJ1-5; TCRdb picks TRBD1, but there is no DNA to check that call. The CDR3 has 15 amino acids. Germline V gene data show CDR1 as GTSNPN and CDR2 as SVGIG (reference sequence). The CDR3: CAWGTGTGIGQPQHF.

The chain joins TRBV12-3 or TRBV12-4 to TRBJ2-3; TCRdb's D call of TRBD1 is untestable without DNA. The CDR3 runs to 14 residues. The CDR3 region is CASTRRDGTDTQYF.

The V gene is TRBV29-1, the J gene TRBJ2-1; TCRdb returns TRBD2, unconfirmable since there is no DNA. This CDR3 has 16 amino acids. Germline V gene lookup returns CDR1 SQVTM and CDR2 ANQGSEA. CDR3 amino acids: CSVDWFDTSGDNEQFF.

The V call is TRBV4-3, the J call TRBJ2-1; the TCRdb D gene call, TRBD1, has no DNA to confirm it. The length of the CDR3 is 15 residues. CDR1 is LGHNA, CDR2 YSLEER, per germline. CDR3 sequence: CASSPSRTAYNEQFF.

This chain uses TRBV12-3 or TRBV12-4 with TRBJ1-2. The CDR3 spans 12 residues. The CDR3 loop is CASSLMEGGYTF.

The chain joins TRBV6-5 to TRBJ2-7; TCRdb lists TRBD1, though no DNA is available to test this call. The CDR3 is 13 residues long. CDR1 is MNHEY, CDR2 SVGAGI, per germline. CDR3 region: CASSYNRGDEQYF.

The chain uses TRBV7-9 and TRBJ2-1. CDR1 is SEHNR, CDR2 FQNEAQ, per germline (reference sequence). The CDR3 loop spans 15 amino acids. The CDR3 here is CASSLSGSNYNEQFF.

J is TRBJ2-7 and V is TRBV27. Germline V gene sequence: CDR1 MNHEY, CDR2 SMNVEV (reference sequence). The CDR3 has 14 amino acids. CDR3 sequence reads: CASSSAETAYEQYF.

The chain carries TRBV15 and TRBJ2-7; TCRdb names TRBD1, which stays unverified in the absence of DNA. Germline CDR1 reads LNHNV; CDR2 reads YYDKDF (reference sequence). This CDR3 comprises 13 residues. This CDR3 is CATSQGGIGEQYF.